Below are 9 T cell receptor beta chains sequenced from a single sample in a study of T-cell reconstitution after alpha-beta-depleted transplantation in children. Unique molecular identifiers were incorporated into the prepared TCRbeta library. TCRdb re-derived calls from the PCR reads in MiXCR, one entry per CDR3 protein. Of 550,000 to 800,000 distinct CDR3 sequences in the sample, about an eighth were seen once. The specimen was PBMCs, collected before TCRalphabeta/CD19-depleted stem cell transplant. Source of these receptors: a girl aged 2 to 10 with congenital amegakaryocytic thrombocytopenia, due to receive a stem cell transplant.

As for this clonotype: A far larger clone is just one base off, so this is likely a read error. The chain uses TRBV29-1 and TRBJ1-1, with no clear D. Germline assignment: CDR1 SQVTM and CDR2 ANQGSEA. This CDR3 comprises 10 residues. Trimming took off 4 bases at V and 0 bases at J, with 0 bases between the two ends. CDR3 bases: TGCAGCGTTGTGAACACTGAAGCTTTCTTT. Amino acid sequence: CSVVNTEAFF. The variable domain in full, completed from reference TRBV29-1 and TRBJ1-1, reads SAVISQKPSRDICQRGTSLTIQCQVDSQVTMMFWYRQQPGQSLTLIATANQGSEATYESGFVIDKFPISRPNLTFSTLTVSNMSPEDSSIYLCSVVNTEAFFGQGTRLTVV.

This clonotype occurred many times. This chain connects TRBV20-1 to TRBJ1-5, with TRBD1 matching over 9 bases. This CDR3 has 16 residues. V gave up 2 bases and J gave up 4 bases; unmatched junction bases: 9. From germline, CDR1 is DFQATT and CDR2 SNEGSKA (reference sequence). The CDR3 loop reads CSARKLTGTGNQPQHF. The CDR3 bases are TGCAGTGCTAGAAAGCTTACCGGGACAGGGAATCAGCCCCAGCATTTT.

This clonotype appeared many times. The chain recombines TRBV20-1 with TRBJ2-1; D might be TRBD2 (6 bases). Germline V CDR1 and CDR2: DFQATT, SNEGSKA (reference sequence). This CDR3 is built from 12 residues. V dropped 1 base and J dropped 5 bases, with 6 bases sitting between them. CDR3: CSARGGNNEQFF. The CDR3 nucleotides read TGCAGTGCTAGAGGCGGGAACAATGAGCAGTTCTTC.

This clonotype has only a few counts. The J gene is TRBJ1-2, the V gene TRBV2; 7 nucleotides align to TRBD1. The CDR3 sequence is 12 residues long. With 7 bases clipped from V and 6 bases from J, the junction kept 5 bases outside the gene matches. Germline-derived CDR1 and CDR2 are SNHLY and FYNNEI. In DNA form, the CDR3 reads TGTGCCAGCAACAGGGGTTTGAATGGCTACACCTTC. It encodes CASNRGLNGYTF.

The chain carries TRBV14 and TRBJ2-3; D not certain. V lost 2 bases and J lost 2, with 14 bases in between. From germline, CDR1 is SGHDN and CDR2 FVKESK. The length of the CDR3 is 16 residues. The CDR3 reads CASSQKFGESTDTQYF. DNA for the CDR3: TGTGCCAGCAGCCAAAAGTTCGGAGAATCCACAGATACGCAGTATTTT.

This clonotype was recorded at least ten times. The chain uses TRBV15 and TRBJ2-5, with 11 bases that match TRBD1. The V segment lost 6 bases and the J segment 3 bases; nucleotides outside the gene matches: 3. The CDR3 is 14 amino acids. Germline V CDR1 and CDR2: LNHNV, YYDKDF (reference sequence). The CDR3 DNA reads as TGTGCCACCAGTAGGGGACAGGGGGAAGAGACCCAGTACTTC. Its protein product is CATSRGQGEETQYF.

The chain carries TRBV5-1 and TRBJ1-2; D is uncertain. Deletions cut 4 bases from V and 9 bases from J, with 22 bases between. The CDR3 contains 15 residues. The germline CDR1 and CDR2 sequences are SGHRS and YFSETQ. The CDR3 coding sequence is TGCGCCAGCAGCGGAGCAGCCGGGCACACAAAAAGCTACACCTTC. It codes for CASSGAAGHTKSYTF.

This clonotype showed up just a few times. This chain's CDR3 is CSLIRLAGTTDTQYF. The CDR3 DNA reads as TGCAGCTTAATCCGACTAGCGGGAACCACAGATACGCAGTATTTT. The chain is built from TRBV20-1 and TRBJ2-3; 11 nucleotides match TRBD2. Germline CDR1 DFQATT, CDR2 SNEGSKA (reference sequence). This CDR3 comprises 15 residues.

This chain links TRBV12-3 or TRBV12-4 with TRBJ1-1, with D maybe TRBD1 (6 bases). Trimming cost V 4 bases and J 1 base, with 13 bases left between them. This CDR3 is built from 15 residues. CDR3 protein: CASSSRGGGNTEAFF. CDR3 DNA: TGTGCCAGCAGTTCCCGGGGAGGGGGGAACACTGAAGCTTTCTTT.